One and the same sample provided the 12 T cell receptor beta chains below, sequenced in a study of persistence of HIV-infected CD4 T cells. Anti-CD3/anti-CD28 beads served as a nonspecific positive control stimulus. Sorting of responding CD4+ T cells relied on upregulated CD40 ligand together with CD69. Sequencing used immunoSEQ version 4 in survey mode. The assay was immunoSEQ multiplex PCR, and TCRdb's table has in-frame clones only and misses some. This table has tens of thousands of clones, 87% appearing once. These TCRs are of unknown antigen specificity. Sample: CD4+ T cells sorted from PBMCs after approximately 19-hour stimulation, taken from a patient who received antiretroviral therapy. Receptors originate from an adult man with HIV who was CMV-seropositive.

For the CDR3, the DNA is TGTGCCAGCAGCCGTTCTACGGCAGGGCGCGTGGATGAGCAGTTCTTC. Amino acid sequence: CASSRSTAGRVDEQFF. The V call is TRBV11-3, the J call TRBJ2-1, with D possibly being TRBD1 (5 bases). Germline loops: CDR1 SGHNT, CDR2 YENEEA. The CDR3 runs to 16 residues. Between the trimmed V and J ends, which lost 5 bases and 8 bases, there was a span of 22 bases.

CDR3 amino acids: CASSYSSIRGYNEQFF. CDR3 DNA sequence: TGTGCCAGCAGTTACTCGAGCATTCGGGGCTACAATGAGCAGTTCTTC. V usage is TRBV6-5 and J usage is TRBJ2-1, with D possibly matching TRBD2 (5 bases). The CDR3 is made up of 16 amino acids. V lost 0 bases and J 3 bases, leaving 12 bases between the germline ends. Germline V CDR1 and CDR2: MNHEY, SVGAGI.

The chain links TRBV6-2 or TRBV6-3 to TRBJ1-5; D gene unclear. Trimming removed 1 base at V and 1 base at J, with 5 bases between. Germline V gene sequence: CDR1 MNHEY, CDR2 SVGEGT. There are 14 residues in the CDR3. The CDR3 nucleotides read TGTGCCAGCAGTTACTTGGGAAGCAATCAGCCCCAGCATTTT. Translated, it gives CASSYLGSNQPQHF.

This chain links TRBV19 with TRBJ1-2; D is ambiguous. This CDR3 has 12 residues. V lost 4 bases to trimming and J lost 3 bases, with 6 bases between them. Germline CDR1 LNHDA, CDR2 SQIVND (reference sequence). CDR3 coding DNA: TGTGCCAGTAGTAGGCTCGACTATGGCTACACCTTC. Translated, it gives CASSRLDYGYTF.

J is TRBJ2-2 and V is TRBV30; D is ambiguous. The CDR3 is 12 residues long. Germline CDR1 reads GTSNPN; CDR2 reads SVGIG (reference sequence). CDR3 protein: CAVGNTIRELFF. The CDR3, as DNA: TGTGCGGTAGGGAATACGATCCGGGAGCTGTTTTTT. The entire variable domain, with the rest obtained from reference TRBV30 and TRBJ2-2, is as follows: SQTIHQWPATLVQPVGSPLSLECTVEGTSNPNLYWYRQAAGRGLQLLFYSVGIGQISSEVPQNLSASRPQDRQFILSSKKLLLSDSGFYLCAVGNTIRELFFGEGSRLTVL.

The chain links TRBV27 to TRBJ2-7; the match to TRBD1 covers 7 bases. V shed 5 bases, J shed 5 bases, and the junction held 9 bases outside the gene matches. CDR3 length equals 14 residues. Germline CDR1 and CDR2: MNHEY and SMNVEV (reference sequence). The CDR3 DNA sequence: TGTGCCAGCAGTCTAGGACAGGTTCGGAACGAGCAGTACTTC. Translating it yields CASSLGQVRNEQYF.

The CDR3 sequence is CSVGVRETQYF. DNA of the CDR3: TGCAGTGTAGGCGTGAGGGAGACCCAGTACTTC. V and J are TRBV20-1 and TRBJ2-5, with no clear D. Trimming removed 7 bases at V and 5 bases at J, with 11 bases between. This CDR3 has 11 amino acids. Germline CDR1 DFQATT, CDR2 SNEGSKA (reference sequence).

DNA for the CDR3: TGTGCCAGCTCACAGAGGGAGCGAAGGGACCTAGTTCTGTTTTTT. It yields the protein CASSQRERRDLVLFF. The genes are TRBV18 and TRBJ1-4, with D possibly matching TRBD1 (5 bases). CDR3 length equals 15 residues. V lost 4 bases to trimming and J lost 14 bases, with 23 bases between them. CDR1 is KGHSH, CDR2 LQKENI, per germline.

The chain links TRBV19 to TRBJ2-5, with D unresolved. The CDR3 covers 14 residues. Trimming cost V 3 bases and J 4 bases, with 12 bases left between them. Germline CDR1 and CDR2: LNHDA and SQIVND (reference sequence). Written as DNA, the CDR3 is TGTGCCAGTAGTATGATGTCAGGCAGAGAGACCCAGTACTTC. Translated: CASSMMSGRETQYF.

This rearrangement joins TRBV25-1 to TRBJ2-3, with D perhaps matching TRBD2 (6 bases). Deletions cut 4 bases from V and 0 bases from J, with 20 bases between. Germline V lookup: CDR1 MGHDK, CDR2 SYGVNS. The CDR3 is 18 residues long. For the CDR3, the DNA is TGTGCCAGCAGTGGGGGACTGGACACGCATTTTAGCACAGATACGCAGTATTTT. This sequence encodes CASSGGLDTHFSTDTQYF.

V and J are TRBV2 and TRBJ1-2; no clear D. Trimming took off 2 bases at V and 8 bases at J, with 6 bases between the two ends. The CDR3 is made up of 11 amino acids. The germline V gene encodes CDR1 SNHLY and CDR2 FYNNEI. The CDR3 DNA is TGTGCCAGCAGTGAACGCACCGGCTACACCTTC. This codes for CASSERTGYTF. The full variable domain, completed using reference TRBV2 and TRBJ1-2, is EPEVTQTPSHQVTQMGQEVILRCVPISNHLYFYWYRQILGQKVEFLVSFYNNEISEKSEIFDDQFSVERPDGSNFTLKIRSTKLEDSAMYFCASSERTGYTFGSGTRLTVV.

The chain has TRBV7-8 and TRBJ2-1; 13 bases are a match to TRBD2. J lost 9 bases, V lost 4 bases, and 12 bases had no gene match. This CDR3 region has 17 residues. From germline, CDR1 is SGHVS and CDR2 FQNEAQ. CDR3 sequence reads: CASSSLGTSGAKGEQFF. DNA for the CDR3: TGTGCCAGCAGCTCCTTAGGGACTAGCGGGGCCAAGGGTGAGCAGTTCTTC.